This T cell receptor beta chain is from a study of blood T cell repertoires in COVID-19. Study in general: From T cells, B-cell-depleted T cells, or PBMCs came the material, which was cDNA or gDNA.

Germline lookup yields CDR1 KGHSH and CDR2 LQKENI. The CDR3 extends over 14 amino acids. V was cut by 5 bases and J by 0 bases, with 7 bases left in between. The protocol was immunoSEQ multiplex PCR, while the TCRdb copy is restricted to in-frame clones and leaves out a portion. The sample includes about 86,000 clones, approximately 80% of them seen just once. This chain links TRBV18 with TRBJ2-2; unclear D gene. Specimen: peripheral blood. This TCR was sampled from a middle-aged man with acute or convalescent COVID-19. The CDR3 loop reads CASSLASNTGELFF. DNA for the CDR3: TGTGCCAGCTCATTAGCCTCGAACACCGGGGAGCTGTTTTTT.